This TCR beta chain emerged from a study of T cell changes during pregnancy in multiple sclerosis (dated by TCRdb to 2018 to 2020). Study-level background: The study looked at changes in the T cell repertoire across pregnancy in women with multiple sclerosis.

The receptor library was made with the immunoSEQ multiplex PCR assay. This immuneACCESS table, as held by TCRdb, lists in-frame sequences with V and J called but not all clones. Of the missing ones, under half trace to an unresolved V gene in checked studies; the others have no known cause. The sample yields 100,000 or so clones; roughly nine tenths were counted once. In total, the top ten clones hold roughly 0.77% of the sample. The CDR3 holds 17 amino acids from the cysteine to the phenylalanine. Of all the DNA, just the CDR3 is kept, 51 bases in frame from base 1. Trimming removed 3 bases from V and 5 bases from J; the gene matches leave 13 bases unexplained. From a lookup of the germline V gene (reference sequence), CDR1 and CDR2 are MNHEY and SMNVEV. This clone was seen once. The target of this receptor is not known. No clone much larger than this one lies a single base away; base qualities are absent.

The rearrangement joined TRBV27 to TRBJ2-5, and TRBD1 matches 9 of the central bases. The source was peripheral blood, collected in the second trimester of pregnancy. This receptor was identified in a female donor in good health, enrolled as a control in a pregnancy study. In nucleotides, the sequence is TGTGCCAGCAGTTTCGTAACCCGAACAGGGGGCGTCGAGACCCAGTACTTC. It encodes CASSFVTRTGGVETQYF.